One and the same sample provided the 21 T cell receptor beta chains below, sequenced in a study of T cell responses to AZD1222 COVID-19 vaccine. Libraries were prepared by immunoSEQ multiplex PCR; TCRdb keeps only in-frame clonotypes and omits some of them. In the table there are tens of thousands of clones, more than 75% of which are singletons. This sample comprised peripheral blood, obtained on day 0 of AZD1222 vaccination. These receptors all stem from an adult in good health.

The chain combines TRBV10-2 with TRBJ1-5; 8 nucleotides align to TRBD1. Germline V gene lookup returns CDR1 WSHSY and CDR2 SAAADI. The CDR3 extends over 14 amino acids. V lost 6 bases to trimming and J lost 6 bases; unmatched junction nucleotides: 7. The CDR3 DNA reads TGCGCCAGCAGCGCAGGGGGCTCGTTTCAGCCCCAGCATTTT. Its translation: CASSAGGSFQPQHF.

J is TRBJ1-5 and V is TRBV28, with no clear D. The germline CDR1 and CDR2 sequences are MDHEN and SYDVKM. V dropped 6 bases and J dropped 1 base, with 4 bases sitting between them. CDR3 length: 12 amino acids. DNA for the CDR3: TGTGCCAGCAGGGAAAGCAATCAGCCCCAGCATTTT. Amino acid sequence: CASRESNQPQHF.

The chain joins TRBV15 to TRBJ2-3, with a tentative D call TRBD1 (5 bases). Trimming left V 3 bases short and J 4 bases short, with 8 bases between. The CDR3 covers 13 residues. In germline, CDR1 is LNHNV, CDR2 YYDKDF (reference sequence). The DNA of the CDR3 is TGTGCCACCAGCAGGTCGACAGCAGATACGCAGTATTTT. This gives the protein CATSRSTADTQYF.

The V gene is TRBV6-5, the J gene TRBJ1-4; 8 nucleotides align to TRBD1. Unmatched junction bases numbered 9, after V lost 7 bases and J lost 8 bases. The CDR3 is 14 amino acids. Germline CDR1 reads MNHEY; CDR2 reads SVGAGI. The CDR3 nucleotides are TGTGCCAGCACCCAGGACAGGGCGGGGGAAAAACTGTTTTTT. This sequence encodes CASTQDRAGEKLFF.

This clone has only a few counts. J is TRBJ1-3 and V is TRBV7-2; D gene uncertain. The CDR3 is 14 amino acids. The V end lost 4 bases, the J end lost 3 bases, and 10 bases lay between the germline ends. Germline assignment: CDR1 SGHTA and CDR2 FQGNSA. The CDR3 DNA reads as TGTGCCAGCAGCTCCCGGGCGGGTGGAAACACCATATATTTT. This translates into CASSSRAGGNTIYF.

Here the CDR3 reads CASSPGLAGASDTQYF. The DNA for the CDR3 is TGCGCCAGCAGCCCCGGACTAGCGGGAGCCTCAGATACGCAGTATTTT. The V and J genes are TRBV5-1 and TRBJ2-3; 13 bases map to TRBD2. The CDR3 loop spans 16 amino acids. Germline V lookup: CDR1 SGHRS, CDR2 YFSETQ. With 4 bases clipped from V and 4 bases from J, the junction kept 6 bases outside the gene matches.

The CDR3 protein is CASSPGGAGNQPQHF. Here the CDR3 DNA reads TGTGCCAGCAGCCCCGGGGGGGCGGGCAATCAGCCCCAGCATTTT. The rearrangement links TRBV6-2 or TRBV6-3 to TRBJ1-5, with a tentative D call TRBD1 (6 bases). The CDR3 runs to 15 residues. Germline V CDR1 and CDR2: MNHEY, SVGEGT. Trimming shortened V by 6 bases and J by 2 bases, and 14 bases separated the two germline ends.

The rearrangement joins TRBV4-3 to TRBJ1-6; no definite D call. Trimming cost V 1 base and J 12 bases, with 7 bases left between them. The germline V gene encodes CDR1 LGHNA and CDR2 YSLEER. The CDR3 length is 12 residues. CDR3 region: CASSQGGEPLHF. CDR3 sequence (DNA): TGCGCCAGCAGCCAAGGAGGTGAACCCCTCCACTTT.

The chain uses TRBV3-1 (or the pseudogene TRBV3-2) and TRBJ2-2; 9 bases are shared with TRBD1. Germline CDR1 reads LGHDT; CDR2 reads YNNKEL (reference sequence). The CDR3 is 15 amino acids. The J segment lost 4 bases and the V segment lost 5 bases, leaving 5 bases of the junction unmatched. The CDR3 loop is CASSYRGRGTGELFF. The CDR3 DNA is TGTGCCAGCAGCTACAGGGGGCGCGGCACCGGGGAGCTGTTTTTT.

This clone appeared a single time. The chain uses TRBV27 and TRBJ1-6; D unclear. The CDR3 is 17 residues long. Germline values: CDR1 MNHEY, CDR2 SMNVEV (reference sequence). V lost 5 bases and J 11 bases, leaving 25 bases between the germline ends. As DNA, the CDR3 is TGTGCCAGCAGTCGTTTGGGTGTGAGTCTAAGCCATCCACCCCTCCACTTT. It translates to CASSRLGVSLSHPPLHF.

This clone was detected a few times. The CDR3 sequence is CASSPRGGFETQYF. The CDR3 nucleotides read TGTGCCAGCAGCCCCCGGGGAGGATTCGAGACCCAGTACTTC. The V gene is TRBV11-2, the J gene TRBJ2-5, with D possibly matching TRBD2 (6 bases). The CDR3 contains 14 residues. Trimming removed 5 bases from V and 5 bases from J, with 15 bases in between. Per germline, CDR1 SGHAT and CDR2 FQNNGV.

This clone was observed a handful of times. The chain is built from TRBV6-2 or TRBV6-3 and TRBJ2-7, with D possibly TRBD1 on 6 matching bases. The germline CDR1 and CDR2 sequences are MNHEY and SVGEGT. The CDR3 sequence is 15 residues long. V lost 5 bases and J 0 bases, leaving 14 bases between the germline ends. In DNA, the CDR3 is TGTGCCAGCAGTCCCTTGGACAGAAGCTCCTACGAGCAGTACTTC. This sequence encodes CASSPLDRSSYEQYF.

This clone was recorded a few times. The V and J genes are TRBV7-2 and TRBJ1-1; tentatively, D is TRBD1 (6 bases). Germline V gene data show CDR1 as SGHTA and CDR2 as FQGNSA. With 5 bases removed from V and 4 bases from J, the gap between germline ends came to 14 bases. This CDR3 spans 14 amino acids. CDR3 residues: CASSPQQGPTEAFF. CDR3 nucleotide sequence: TGTGCCAGCAGCCCCCAACAGGGACCCACTGAAGCTTTCTTT.

The chain is built from TRBV24-1 and TRBJ2-1; TRBD2 aligns across 8 bases. CDR3 size: 15 residues. J lost 5 bases, V lost 4 bases, and 6 bases had no gene match. Germline CDR1 reads KGHDR; CDR2 reads SFDVKD. The CDR3 region has the DNA TGTGCCACCAGTGACCGACTAGCGATCCACAATGAGCAGTTCTTC. Translated: CATSDRLAIHNEQFF.

J is TRBJ2-2 and V is TRBV6-1; 9 bases match TRBD1. The CDR3 runs to 16 residues. Germline values: CDR1 MNHNS, CDR2 SASEGT. J was trimmed by 3 bases and V by 4 bases; bases with no gene match: 6. In DNA, the CDR3 is TGTGCCAGCAGTGGGGAACAGGGGGCCTACACCGGGGAGCTGTTTTTT. Its protein product is CASSGEQGAYTGELFF.

J is TRBJ2-7 and V is TRBV7-9, with D perhaps TRBD1 or TRBD2 (5 bases each). Germline CDR1 is SEHNR and CDR2 is FQNEAQ (reference sequence). The CDR3 is 16 amino acids. Deletions cut 8 bases from V and 6 bases from J, with 26 bases between. The CDR3, as DNA: TGTGCCAGCTCTACCCCCCCCGGGGCGTCTCAGGGCGAGCAGTACTTC. It codes for CASSTPPGASQGEQYF.

This chain joins TRBV27 and TRBJ1-4; weak D call: TRBD1 (5 bases). CDR3 size: 15 residues. Trimming stripped 3 bases from V and 8 bases from J, with 16 bases between. The germline CDR1 and CDR2 sequences are MNHEY and SMNVEV (reference sequence). CDR3: CASSFRGTGREKLFF. CDR3 nucleotides: TGTGCCAGCAGTTTTCGGGGCACGGGGAGGGAAAAACTGTTTTTT.

V is TRBV2 and J is TRBJ2-5; D is perhaps TRBD1 (5 bases). The V gene lost 9 bases and the J gene lost 5 bases, with 16 bases spanning the gap. The CDR3 covers 13 residues. Germline V CDR1 and CDR2: SNHLY, FYNNEI. The CDR3 coding sequence is TGTGCCAGTGGTGGCAGGCCAGGGGAGACCCAGTACTTC. Amino acid sequence: CASGGRPGETQYF.

The table lists this clone with a few counts. This chain connects TRBV5-6 to TRBJ1-3; unclear D gene. V was pared by 2 bases and J by 0 bases, with 6 bases between. The CDR3 length is 14 residues. The germline CDR1 and CDR2 sequences are SGHDT and YYEEEE. CDR3 residues: CASSFQSSGNTIYF. The CDR3 DNA reads as TGTGCCAGCAGCTTCCAGAGCTCTGGAAACACCATATATTTT.

The gene calls are TRBV9 and TRBJ2-2; the D gene is possibly TRBD1 (5 bases). The germline V gene has CDR1 SGDLS and CDR2 YYNGEE. Trimming took 3 bases from V and 4 from J, leaving 13 bases between them. This CDR3 has 15 residues. As DNA, the CDR3 is TGTGCCAGCAGCGCCCAGGGTGCGAGCACCGGGGAGCTGTTTTTT. It yields the protein CASSAQGASTGELFF.

A few counts support this clone. The chain links TRBV18 to TRBJ1-1; perhaps TRBD1 as D (5 bases). CDR3 size: 14 residues. Germline V CDR1 and CDR2: KGHSH, LQKENI. Between the trimmed V and J ends, which lost 2 bases and 3 bases, there was a span of 10 bases. CDR3 loop: CASSPRDQDTEAFF. CDR3 DNA: TGTGCCAGCTCACCAAGGGACCAGGACACTGAAGCTTTCTTT.